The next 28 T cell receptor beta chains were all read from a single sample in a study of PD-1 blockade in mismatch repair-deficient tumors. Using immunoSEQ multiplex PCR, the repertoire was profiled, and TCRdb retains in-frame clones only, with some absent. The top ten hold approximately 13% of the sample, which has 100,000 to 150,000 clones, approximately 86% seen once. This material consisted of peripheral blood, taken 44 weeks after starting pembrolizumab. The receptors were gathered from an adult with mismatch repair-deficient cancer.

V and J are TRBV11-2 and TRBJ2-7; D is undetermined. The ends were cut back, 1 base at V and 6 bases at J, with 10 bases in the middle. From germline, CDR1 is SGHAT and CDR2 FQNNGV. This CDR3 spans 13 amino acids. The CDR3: CASSLGHSGEQYF. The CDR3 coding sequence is TGTGCCAGCAGCTTAGGCCACTCGGGCGAGCAGTACTTC.

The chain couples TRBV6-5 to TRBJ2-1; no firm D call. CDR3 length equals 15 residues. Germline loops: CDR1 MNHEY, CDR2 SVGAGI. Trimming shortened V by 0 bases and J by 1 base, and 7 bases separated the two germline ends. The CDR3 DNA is TGTGCCAGCAGTTACTCAGGGTCTTCCTACAATGAGCAGTTCTTC. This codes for CASSYSGSSYNEQFF.

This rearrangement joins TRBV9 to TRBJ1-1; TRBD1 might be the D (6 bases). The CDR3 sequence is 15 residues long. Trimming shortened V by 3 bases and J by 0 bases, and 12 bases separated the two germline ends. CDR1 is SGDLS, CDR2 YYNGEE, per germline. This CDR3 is CASSGVTGMNTEAFF. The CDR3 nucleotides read TGTGCCAGCAGCGGAGTAACAGGGATGAACACTGAAGCTTTCTTT.

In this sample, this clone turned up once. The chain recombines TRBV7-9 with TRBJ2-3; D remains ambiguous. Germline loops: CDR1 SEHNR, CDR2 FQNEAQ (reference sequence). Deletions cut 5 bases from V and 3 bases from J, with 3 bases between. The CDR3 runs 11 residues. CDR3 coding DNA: TGTGCCAGCAGCACGACAGATACGCAGTATTTT. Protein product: CASSTTDTQYF. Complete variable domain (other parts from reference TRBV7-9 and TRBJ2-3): DTGVSQNPRHKITKRGQNVTFRCDPISEHNRLYWYRQTLGQGPEFLTYFQNEAQLEKSRLLSDRFSAERPKGSFSTLEIQRTEQGDSAMYLCASSTTDTQYFGPGTRLTVL.

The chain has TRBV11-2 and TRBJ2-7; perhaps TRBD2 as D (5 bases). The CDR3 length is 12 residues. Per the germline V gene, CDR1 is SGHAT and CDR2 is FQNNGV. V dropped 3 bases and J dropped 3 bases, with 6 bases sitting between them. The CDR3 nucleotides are TGTGCCAGCAGCTTCGGGGACTACGAGCAGTACTTC. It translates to CASSFGDYEQYF.

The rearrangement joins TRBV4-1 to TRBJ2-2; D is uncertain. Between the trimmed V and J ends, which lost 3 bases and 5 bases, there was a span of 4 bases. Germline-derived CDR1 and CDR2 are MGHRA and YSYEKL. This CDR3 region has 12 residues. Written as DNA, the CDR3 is TGCGCCAGCAGCCACCATACCGGGGAGCTGTTTTTT. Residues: CASSHHTGELFF.

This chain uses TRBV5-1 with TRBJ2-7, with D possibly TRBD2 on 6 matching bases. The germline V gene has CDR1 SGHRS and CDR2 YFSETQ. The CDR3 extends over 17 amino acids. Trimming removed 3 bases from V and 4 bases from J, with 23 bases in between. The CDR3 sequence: CASSWRESSTKGYEQYF. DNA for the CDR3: TGCGCCAGCAGCTGGAGGGAATCCTCTACTAAGGGTTACGAGCAGTACTTC.

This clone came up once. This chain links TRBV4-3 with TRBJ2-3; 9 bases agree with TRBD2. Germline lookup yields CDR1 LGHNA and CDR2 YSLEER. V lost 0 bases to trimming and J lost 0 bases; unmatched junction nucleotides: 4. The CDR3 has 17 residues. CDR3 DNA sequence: TGCGCCAGCAGCCAAGAATTAACTAGCGGGAGCACAGATACGCAGTATTTT. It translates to CASSQELTSGSTDTQYF.

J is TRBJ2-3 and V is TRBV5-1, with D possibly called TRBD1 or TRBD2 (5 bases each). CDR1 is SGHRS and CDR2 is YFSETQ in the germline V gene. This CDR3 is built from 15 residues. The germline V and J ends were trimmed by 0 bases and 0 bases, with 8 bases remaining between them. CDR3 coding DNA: TGCGCCAGCAGCTTGGGGGGGTTTAGCACAGATACGCAGTATTTT. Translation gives CASSLGGFSTDTQYF.

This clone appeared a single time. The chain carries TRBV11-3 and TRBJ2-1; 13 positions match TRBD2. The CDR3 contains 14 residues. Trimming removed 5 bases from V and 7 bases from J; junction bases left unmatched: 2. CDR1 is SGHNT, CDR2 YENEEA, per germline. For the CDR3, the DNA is TGTGCCAGCAGCGGGACTAGCGGGAAAAATGAGCAGTTCTTC. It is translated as CASSGTSGKNEQFF.

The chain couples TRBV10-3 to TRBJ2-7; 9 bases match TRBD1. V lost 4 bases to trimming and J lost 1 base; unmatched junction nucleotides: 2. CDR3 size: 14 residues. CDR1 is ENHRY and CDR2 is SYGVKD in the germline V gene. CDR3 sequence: CAISVGTGSYEQYF. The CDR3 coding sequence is TGTGCCATCAGTGTTGGGACAGGGTCCTACGAGCAGTACTTC.

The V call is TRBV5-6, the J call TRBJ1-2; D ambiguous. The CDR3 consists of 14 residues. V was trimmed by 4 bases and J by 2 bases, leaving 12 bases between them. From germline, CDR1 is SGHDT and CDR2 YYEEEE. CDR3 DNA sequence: TGTGCCAGCAGCGGCGAATGGGGAAACTATGGCTACACCTTC. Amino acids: CASSGEWGNYGYTF.

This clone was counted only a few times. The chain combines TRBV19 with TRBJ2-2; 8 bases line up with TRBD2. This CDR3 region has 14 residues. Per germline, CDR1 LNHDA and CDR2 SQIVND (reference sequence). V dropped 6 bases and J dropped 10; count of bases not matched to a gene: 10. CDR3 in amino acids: CASRISAGVLELFF. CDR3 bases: TGTGCCAGTAGGATTTCAGCGGGGGTTCTGGAGCTGTTTTTT.

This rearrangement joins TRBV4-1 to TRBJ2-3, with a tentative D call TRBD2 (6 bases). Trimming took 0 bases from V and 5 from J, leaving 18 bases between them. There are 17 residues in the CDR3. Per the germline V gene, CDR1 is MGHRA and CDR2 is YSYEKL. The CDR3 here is CASSQDGNSAGKDTQYF. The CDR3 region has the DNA TGCGCCAGCAGCCAAGATGGCAATAGCGCGGGGAAAGATACGCAGTATTTT.

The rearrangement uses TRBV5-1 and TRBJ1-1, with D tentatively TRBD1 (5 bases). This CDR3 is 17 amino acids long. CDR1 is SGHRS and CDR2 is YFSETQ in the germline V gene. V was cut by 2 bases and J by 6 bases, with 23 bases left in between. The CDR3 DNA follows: TGCGCCAGCAGCTTAGGACTGTCAGGGTGGGGTACGGCTGAAGCTTTCTTT. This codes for CASSLGLSGWGTAEAFF. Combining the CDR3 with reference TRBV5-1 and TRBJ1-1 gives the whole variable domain KAGVTQTPRYLIKTRGQQVTLSCSPISGHRSVSWYQQTPGQGLQFLFEYFSETQRNKGNFPGRFSGRQFSNSRSEMNVSTLELGDSALYLCASSLGLSGWGTAEAFFGQGTRLTVV.

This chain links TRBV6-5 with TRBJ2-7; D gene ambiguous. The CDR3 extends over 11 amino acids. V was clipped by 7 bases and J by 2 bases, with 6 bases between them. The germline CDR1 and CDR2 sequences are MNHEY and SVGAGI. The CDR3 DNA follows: TGTGCCAGCACTTGGGCCTACGAGCAGTACTTC. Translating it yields CASTWAYEQYF.

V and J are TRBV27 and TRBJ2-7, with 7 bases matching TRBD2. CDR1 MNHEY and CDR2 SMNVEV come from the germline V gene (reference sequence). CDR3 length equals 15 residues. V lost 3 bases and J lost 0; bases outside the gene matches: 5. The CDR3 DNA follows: TGTGCCAGCAGTTTTGGGCGGGAGTCCTCCTACGAGCAGTACTTC. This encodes CASSFGRESSYEQYF.

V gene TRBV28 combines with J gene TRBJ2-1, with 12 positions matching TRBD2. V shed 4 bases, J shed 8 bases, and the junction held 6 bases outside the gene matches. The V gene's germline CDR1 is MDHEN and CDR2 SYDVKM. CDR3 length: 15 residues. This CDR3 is CASSSSGRALHEQFF. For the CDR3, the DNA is TGTGCCAGCAGTTCTAGCGGGAGGGCCCTCCATGAGCAGTTCTTC.

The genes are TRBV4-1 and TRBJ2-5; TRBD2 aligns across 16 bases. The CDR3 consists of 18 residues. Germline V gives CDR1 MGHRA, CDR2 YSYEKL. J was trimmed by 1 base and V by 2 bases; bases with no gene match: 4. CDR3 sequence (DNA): TGCGCCAGCAGCCAAATCGGGACTAGCGGGAGGGCCCAAGAGACCCAGTACTTC. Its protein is CASSQIGTSGRAQETQYF.

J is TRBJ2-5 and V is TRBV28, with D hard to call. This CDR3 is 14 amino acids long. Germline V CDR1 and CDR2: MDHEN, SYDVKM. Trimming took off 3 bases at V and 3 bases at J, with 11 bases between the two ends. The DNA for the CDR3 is TGTGCCAGCAGTTTTTTAACTGTCAAAGAGACCCAGTACTTC. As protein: CASSFLTVKETQYF.

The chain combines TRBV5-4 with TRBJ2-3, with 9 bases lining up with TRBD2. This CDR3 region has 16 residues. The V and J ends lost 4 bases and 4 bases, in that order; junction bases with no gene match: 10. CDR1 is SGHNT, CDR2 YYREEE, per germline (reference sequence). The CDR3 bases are TGTGCCAGCAGCGAAATGAGCGGGAGGCGGGCAGATACGCAGTATTTT. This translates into CASSEMSGRRADTQYF. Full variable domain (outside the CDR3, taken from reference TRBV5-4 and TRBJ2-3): ETGVTQSPTHLIKTRGQQVTLRCSSQSGHNTVSWYQQALGQGPQFIFQYYREEENGRGNFPPRFSGLQFPNYSSELNVNALELDDSALYLCASSEMSGRRADTQYFGPGTRLTVL.

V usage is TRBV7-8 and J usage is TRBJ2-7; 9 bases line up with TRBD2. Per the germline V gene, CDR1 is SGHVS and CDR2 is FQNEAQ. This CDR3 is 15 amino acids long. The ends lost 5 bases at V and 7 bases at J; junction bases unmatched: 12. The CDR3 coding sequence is TGTGCCAGCAGCCCCGATAGCGGGAGCCTCAGGGAGCAGTACTTC. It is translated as CASSPDSGSLREQYF.

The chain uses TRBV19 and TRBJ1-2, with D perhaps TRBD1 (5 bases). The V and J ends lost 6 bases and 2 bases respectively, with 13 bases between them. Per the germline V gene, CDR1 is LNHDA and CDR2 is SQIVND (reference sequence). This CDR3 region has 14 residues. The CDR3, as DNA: TGTGCCAGTAGGGCCCCGGGACTGAACTATGGCTACACCTTC. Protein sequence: CASRAPGLNYGYTF.

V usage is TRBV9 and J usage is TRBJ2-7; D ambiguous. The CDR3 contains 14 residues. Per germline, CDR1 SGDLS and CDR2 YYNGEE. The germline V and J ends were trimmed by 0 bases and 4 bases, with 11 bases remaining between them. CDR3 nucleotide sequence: TGTGCCAGCAGCGTAGGGGTTAGCTTATACGAGCAGTACTTC. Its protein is CASSVGVSLYEQYF.

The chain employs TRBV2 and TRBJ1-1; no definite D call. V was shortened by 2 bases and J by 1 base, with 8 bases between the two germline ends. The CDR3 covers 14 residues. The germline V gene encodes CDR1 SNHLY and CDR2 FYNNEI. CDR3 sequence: CASSETSGNTEAFF. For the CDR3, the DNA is TGTGCCAGCAGTGAAACGTCGGGGAACACTGAAGCTTTCTTT.

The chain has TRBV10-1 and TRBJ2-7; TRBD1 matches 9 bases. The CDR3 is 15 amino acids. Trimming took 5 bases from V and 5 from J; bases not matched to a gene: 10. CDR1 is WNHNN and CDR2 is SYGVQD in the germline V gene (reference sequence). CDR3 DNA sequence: TGCGCCAGCAGTTCAGGGACAGGGATGTATGACGAGCAGTACTTC. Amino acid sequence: CASSSGTGMYDEQYF.

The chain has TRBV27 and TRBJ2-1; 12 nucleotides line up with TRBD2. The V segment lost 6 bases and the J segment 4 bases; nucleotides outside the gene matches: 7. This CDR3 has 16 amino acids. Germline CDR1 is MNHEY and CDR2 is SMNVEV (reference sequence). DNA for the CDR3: TGTGCCAGCAGCCGACTCGGACTAGCGGGATACAATGAGCAGTTCTTC. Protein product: CASSRLGLAGYNEQFF.

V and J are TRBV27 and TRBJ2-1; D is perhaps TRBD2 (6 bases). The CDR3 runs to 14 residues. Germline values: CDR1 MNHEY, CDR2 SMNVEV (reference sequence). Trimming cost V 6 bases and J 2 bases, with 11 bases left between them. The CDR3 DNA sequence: TGTGCCAGCAGGCGACTAGTTCCCTACAATGAGCAGTTCTTC. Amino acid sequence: CASRRLVPYNEQFF.